The rows below give T cell receptor beta chains drawn from one sample of a study of graft-versus-host responses after intestinal transplantation. Sequencing was performed with immunoSEQ multiplex PCR; in TCRdb, only in-frame clones are kept and a portion is missing. Among 43,000 or so clones listed, less than 95% were seen once. This specimen consisted of PBMCs, obtained around 350 days after intestinal transplant. These TCRs come from a human patient who received an intestinal transplant, so some T cells may come from the graft donor. CDR3s include the opening cysteine and the closing phenylalanine or tryptophan. The D gene is left open where the match is weak. Clone sizes are given selectively: once, few, many, or a class where the clone is expanded.

v_call: TRBV9
clone_size: once
d_call: TRBD1
j_call: TRBJ1-5
cdr3_nt: TGTGCCAGCAGCCCCCACCCCCTTACAGGGGGCCAACAGCCCCAGCATTTT
cdr3_aa: CASSPHPLTGGQQPQHF

v_call: TRBV7-3
clone_size: .
d_call: TRBD1
j_call: TRBJ1-1
cdr3_nt: TGTGCCAGCAGCCCCTCGGGACAGGGGGGAACTGAAGCTTTCTTT
cdr3_aa: CASSPSGQGGTEAFF

v_call: TRBV27
clone_size: .
d_call: .
j_call: TRBJ2-7
cdr3_nt: TGTGCCAGCAGTTTATCGGTGACTGACAACGAGCAGTACTTC
cdr3_aa: CASSLSVTDNEQYF

v_call: TRBV6-5
clone_size: .
d_call: .
j_call: TRBJ2-7
cdr3_nt: TGTGCCAGCAGCCCCGGGACACAGTTCGAGCAGTACTTC
cdr3_aa: CASSPGTQFEQYF

v_call: TRBV28
clone_size: .
d_call: .
j_call: TRBJ1-1
cdr3_nt: TGTGCCAGCAGTTCCCCGGGGTGGGGGAACACTGAAGCTTTCTTT
cdr3_aa: CASSSPGWGNTEAFF

v_call: TRBV7-2
clone_size: .
d_call: .
j_call: TRBJ2-5
cdr3_nt: TGTGCCAGCAGCCTAGGACGAGGGGCTAGGGTGGAGACCCAGTACTTC
cdr3_aa: CASSLGRGARVETQYF

v_call: TRBV28
clone_size: .
d_call: TRBD2
j_call: TRBJ2-1
cdr3_nt: TGTGCCAGCAGCCAGATAGCGGGAGGGCCGTCGTTTTACAATGAGCAGTTCTTC
cdr3_aa: CASSQIAGGPSFYNEQFF

v_call: TRBV10-1
clone_size: .
d_call: .
j_call: TRBJ2-3
cdr3_nt: TGCGCCAGCAGTGGCAACCCAGCCTCCAGGACAGATACGCAGTATTTT
cdr3_aa: CASSGNPASRTDTQYF

v_call: TRBV10-3
clone_size: .
d_call: .
j_call: TRBJ1-4
cdr3_nt: TGTGCCATCAGTGAGGGATACAGGAACGAAAAACTGTTTTTT
cdr3_aa: CAISEGYRNEKLFF

v_call: TRBV7-9
clone_size: .
d_call: .
j_call: TRBJ2-5
cdr3_nt: TGTGCCAGCAGCTCTCGCTGGGAGACCCAGTACTTC
cdr3_aa: CASSSRWETQYF

v_call: TRBV6-1
clone_size: .
d_call: TRBD1
j_call: TRBJ2-5
cdr3_nt: TGTGCCACCTCCGACAGGGTCGACGAGACCCAGTACTTC
cdr3_aa: CATSDRVDETQYF

v_call: TRBV5-1
clone_size: .
d_call: TRBD1
j_call: TRBJ2-3
cdr3_nt: TGCGCCAGCAGCTCCGGGACAGGGGGCGGGGATACGCAGTATTTT
cdr3_aa: CASSSGTGGGDTQYF

v_call: TRBV15
clone_size: few
d_call: .
j_call: TRBJ2-7
cdr3_nt: TGTGCCACCAGCAGAGATAGGGACGAGCAGTACTTC
cdr3_aa: CATSRDRDEQYF

v_call: TRBV2
clone_size: .
d_call: .
j_call: TRBJ2-1
cdr3_nt: TGTGCCAGCAGCCGCATCGGTTTCAATGAGCAGTTCTTC
cdr3_aa: CASSRIGFNEQFF

v_call: TRBV5-4
clone_size: .
d_call: TRBD2
j_call: TRBJ2-7
cdr3_nt: TGTGCCAGCAGCTCCGGACTAGCGGGGGGAGGCGGAGGTGAGCAGTACTTC
cdr3_aa: CASSSGLAGGGGGEQYF

v_call: TRBV7-2
clone_size: .
d_call: TRBD2
j_call: TRBJ2-3
cdr3_nt: TGTGCCAGCAGCTCTCCGGGACTAGCGGGGTCTGATACGCAGTATTTT
cdr3_aa: CASSSPGLAGSDTQYF

v_call: TRBV9
clone_size: once
d_call: .
j_call: TRBJ2-3
cdr3_nt: TGTGCCAGCAGCGTATTTAGTAGCACAGATACGCAGTATTTT
cdr3_aa: CASSVFSSTDTQYF

v_call: TRBV7-3
clone_size: .
d_call: TRBD2
j_call: TRBJ2-3
cdr3_nt: TGTGCCAGCAGCCGACGACTAGCGGGGGGGCCTGGCACAGATACGCAGTATTTT
cdr3_aa: CASSRRLAGGPGTDTQYF

v_call: TRBV5-6
clone_size: .
d_call: .
j_call: TRBJ1-5
cdr3_nt: TGTGCCAGCAGCGCAGGGTCTCAGCCCCAGCATTTT
cdr3_aa: CASSAGSQPQHF

v_call: TRBV27
clone_size: .
d_call: .
j_call: TRBJ2-3
cdr3_nt: TGTGCCAGCAGCAACGGTCCGGACAGCACAGATACGCAGTATTTT
cdr3_aa: CASSNGPDSTDTQYF

v_call: TRBV5-1
clone_size: .
d_call: TRBD2
j_call: TRBJ2-3
cdr3_nt: TGCGCCAGCAGCTTGAGGGCTAGCGGGGTCGCAGATACGCAGTATTTT
cdr3_aa: CASSLRASGVADTQYF

v_call: TRBV19
clone_size: .
d_call: .
j_call: TRBJ2-7
cdr3_nt: TGTGCCAGTAGTTGGGGCACAATCGCTGCGGAGCAGTACTTC
cdr3_aa: CASSWGTIAAEQYF

v_call: TRBV12-5
clone_size: once
d_call: TRBD2
j_call: TRBJ2-1
cdr3_nt: TGTGCTAGTGGTTTGGGCGGGAGCTACAATGAGCAGTTCTTC
cdr3_aa: CASGLGGSYNEQFF

v_call: TRBV5-4
clone_size: .
d_call: .
j_call: TRBJ2-7
cdr3_nt: TGTGCCAGCAGCTACCTCAGGGGGGGGTTCTCCTACGAGCAGTACTTC
cdr3_aa: CASSYLRGGFSYEQYF

v_call: TRBV6-5
clone_size: .
d_call: .
j_call: TRBJ1-2
cdr3_nt: TGTGCCAGCAGTTACTCCATAAACTATGGCTACACCTTC
cdr3_aa: CASSYSINYGYTF

v_call: TRBV4-1
clone_size: .
d_call: TRBD1
j_call: TRBJ2-1
cdr3_nt: TGCGCCAGCAGGTCGACAGGGCATGGCAATGAGCAGTTCTTC
cdr3_aa: CASRSTGHGNEQFF

v_call: TRBV7-6
clone_size: .
d_call: TRBD1
j_call: TRBJ2-7
cdr3_nt: TGTGCCAGCAGCCTAGAAGGGACAGGGGCTCCTGAAGACAACGAGCAGTACTTC
cdr3_aa: CASSLEGTGAPEDNEQYF

v_call: TRBV19
clone_size: .
d_call: .
j_call: TRBJ1-5
cdr3_nt: TGTGCCAGCCAGGGGCGGGGTAATCAGCCCCAGCATTTT
cdr3_aa: CASQGRGNQPQHF

v_call: TRBV5-4
clone_size: .
d_call: TRBD2
j_call: TRBJ2-7
cdr3_nt: TGTGCCAGCGCCACCGGGACTAAAGTCTACGAGCAGTACTTC
cdr3_aa: CASATGTKVYEQYF

v_call: TRBV28
clone_size: once
d_call: TRBD1
j_call: TRBJ2-4
cdr3_nt: TGTGCCAGCAGCATTAGGGACAGGGCCAAAAACATTCAGTACTTC
cdr3_aa: CASSIRDRAKNIQYF

v_call: TRBV4-2
clone_size: .
d_call: TRBD1
j_call: TRBJ2-1
cdr3_nt: TGTGCCAGCAGCCATGAGCCCGGGACAGGGGATGGTGAGCAGTTCTTC
cdr3_aa: CASSHEPGTGDGEQFF

v_call: TRBV12-5
clone_size: .
d_call: .
j_call: TRBJ2-7
cdr3_nt: TGTGCTAGTGGCGGGGTCTTAAGCTCCTACGAGCAGTACTTC
cdr3_aa: CASGGVLSSYEQYF

v_call: TRBV6-6
clone_size: .
d_call: .
j_call: TRBJ2-5
cdr3_nt: TGTGCCACCAAGGGGGAGACCCAGTACTTC
cdr3_aa: CATKGETQYF

v_call: TRBV6-5
clone_size: .
d_call: .
j_call: TRBJ1-2
cdr3_nt: TGTGCCAGCAGTTACGGGGCAGGGAGGGTCTATGGCTACACCTTC
cdr3_aa: CASSYGAGRVYGYTF

v_call: TRBV21-1
clone_size: .
d_call: .
j_call: TRBJ2-5
cdr3_nt: TGTGCCAGCAGCGTACCGGGACTAGCGTTACAAGAGACCCAGTACTTC
cdr3_aa: CASSVPGLALQETQYF

v_call: TRBV6-9
clone_size: .
d_call: .
j_call: TRBJ2-7
cdr3_nt: TGTGCCAGCAGTACGGGACCCTCGCAGTACTTC
cdr3_aa: CASSTGPSQYF

v_call: TRBV6-6
clone_size: .
d_call: .
j_call: TRBJ2-3
cdr3_nt: TGTGCCAGCAGACTTATTTCCACAGATACGCAGTATTTT
cdr3_aa: CASRLISTDTQYF

v_call: TRBV19
clone_size: few
d_call: .
j_call: TRBJ1-2
cdr3_nt: TGTGCCAGCTTGGGGGGTAATGGCTACACCTTC
cdr3_aa: CASLGGNGYTF

v_call: TRBV7-6
clone_size: .
d_call: TRBD2
j_call: TRBJ2-5
cdr3_nt: TGTGCCAGCAGCCCTCCTAGCGGGGGGGCCTCGTGGCAAGAGACCCAGTACTTC
cdr3_aa: CASSPPSGGASWQETQYF

v_call: TRBV25-1
clone_size: .
d_call: .
j_call: TRBJ2-7
cdr3_nt: TGTGCCAGCAGTGAACGAACAGGCGCCGTGAGCGAGCAGTACTTC
cdr3_aa: CASSERTGAVSEQYF

v_call: TRBV2
clone_size: .
d_call: .
j_call: TRBJ1-4
cdr3_nt: TGTGCCATTAGGGGGGGGGAGAATGAAAAACTGTTTTTT
cdr3_aa: CAIRGGENEKLFF

v_call: TRBV27
clone_size: .
d_call: .
j_call: TRBJ1-5
cdr3_nt: TGTGCCAGCAGTTCACATGCCGCGAATCAGCCCCAGCATTTT
cdr3_aa: CASSSHAANQPQHF

v_call: TRBV7-3
clone_size: .
d_call: TRBD1
j_call: TRBJ2-1
cdr3_nt: TGTGCCAGCAGCAGGGACAGGGTGGCGTACAATGAGCAGTTCTTC
cdr3_aa: CASSRDRVAYNEQFF

v_call: TRBV29-1
clone_size: .
d_call: .
j_call: TRBJ2-5
cdr3_nt: TGCAGCGTCGTCCCCGGGATTCAAGAGACCCAGTACTTC
cdr3_aa: CSVVPGIQETQYF

v_call: TRBV10-3
clone_size: .
d_call: TRBD2
j_call: TRBJ2-1
cdr3_nt: TGTGCCATCAGTGAGTCGGGCGGGAGGGCGAATGAGCAGTTCTTC
cdr3_aa: CAISESGGRANEQFF

v_call: TRBV5-1
clone_size: .
d_call: .
j_call: TRBJ2-7
cdr3_nt: TGCGCCAGCAGCTTATCTTCTGCCTACGAGCAGTACTTC
cdr3_aa: CASSLSSAYEQYF

v_call: TRBV10-3
clone_size: .
d_call: TRBD2
j_call: TRBJ2-7
cdr3_nt: TGTGCCATCAGTGAGTCCCTATCGACTAGCGGGGGCTTCTCGTACGAGCAGTACTTC
cdr3_aa: CAISESLSTSGGFSYEQYF

v_call: TRBV6-5
clone_size: .
d_call: TRBD1
j_call: TRBJ1-1
cdr3_nt: TGTGCCAGCAGTGCCAGGGGGACTGAAGCTTTCTTT
cdr3_aa: CASSARGTEAFF

v_call: TRBV5-1
clone_size: .
d_call: TRBD1
j_call: TRBJ1-6
cdr3_nt: TGCGCCAGCAGCTTGGAAGGGCAGGGGGGATCACCCCTCCACTTT
cdr3_aa: CASSLEGQGGSPLHF

v_call: TRBV19
clone_size: .
d_call: TRBD1
j_call: TRBJ2-6
cdr3_nt: TGTGCCAGTAGAGTCAGGGGGCGTATATACTCTGGGGCCAACGTCCTGACTTTC
cdr3_aa: CASRVRGRIYSGANVLTF

v_call: TRBV11-2
clone_size: .
d_call: .
j_call: TRBJ1-5
cdr3_nt: TGTGCCAGCAGCTTAGGTGGGGTAGGCAATCAGCCCCAGCATTTT
cdr3_aa: CASSLGGVGNQPQHF